This TCR beta chain was identified in a study of radiotherapy plus CTLA-4 blockade in lung cancer. Details on this clone: What it binds is unknown.

The study's findings and limits: Interferon-beta and early blood T cell clone dynamics reportedly predicted response best.

The CDR3 runs 16 residues. V was shortened by 4 bases and J by 3 bases, with 16 bases between the two germline ends. CDR1 is SGHKS and CDR2 is YYEKEE in the germline V gene (reference sequence). Measured with immunoSEQ multiplex PCR; TCRdb has only the in-frame clones, and not every one. The data show 28,000 or so clones, with more than 75% seen just once and 6.5% to 9% held by the top ten. Material: peripheral blood, obtained from a patient treated with radiotherapy plus ipilimumab. This receptor was taken from a human donor with non-small cell lung cancer who had stable disease on radiotherapy plus ipilimumab. The chain recombines TRBV5-5 with TRBJ2-2, with a tentative D call TRBD1 (6 bases). The CDR3 sequence is CASSPTLGAYTGELFF. The DNA of the CDR3 is TGTGCCAGCAGCCCAACGCTGGGGGCATACACCGGGGAGCTGTTTTTT. Looking up the rest from reference TRBV5-5 and TRBJ2-2 gives the full variable domain: DAGVTQSPTHLIKTRGQQVTLRCSPISGHKSVSWYQQVLGQGPQFIFQYYEKEERGRGNFPDRFSARQFPNYSSELNVNALLLGDSALYLCASSPTLGAYTGELFFGEGSRLTVL.